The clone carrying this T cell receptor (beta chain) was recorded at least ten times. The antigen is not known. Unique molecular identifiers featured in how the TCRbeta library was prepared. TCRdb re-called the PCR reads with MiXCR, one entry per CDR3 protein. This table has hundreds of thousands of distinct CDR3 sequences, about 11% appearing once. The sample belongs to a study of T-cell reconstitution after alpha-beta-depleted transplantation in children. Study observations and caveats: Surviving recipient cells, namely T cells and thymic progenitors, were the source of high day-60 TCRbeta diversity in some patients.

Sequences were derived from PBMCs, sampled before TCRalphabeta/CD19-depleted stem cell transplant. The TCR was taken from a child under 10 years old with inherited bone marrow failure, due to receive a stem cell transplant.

The CDR3 nucleotides are TGTGCCACCAGTGCGGGGGTCGAAGAGACCCAGTACTTC. It yields the protein CATSAGVEETQYF. The V call is TRBV24-1, the J call TRBJ2-5; tentative D call: TRBD2 (6 bases). V was clipped by 5 bases and J by 3 bases, with 9 bases between them. This CDR3 is 13 amino acids long. In germline, CDR1 is KGHDR, CDR2 SFDVKD.